This passage covers 8 T cell receptor beta chains from one sample sequenced in a study of blood T cell repertoires in COVID-19. This table comes from immunoSEQ multiplex PCR, and its TCRdb copy is limited to in-frame clones, with some not included. Of roughly 160,000 clones listed, more than 75% are singletons. Sequencing was carried out using peripheral blood. The source is a man younger than 35 with acute or convalescent COVID-19.

The chain is built from TRBV5-8 and TRBJ1-2, with 8 bases lining up with TRBD1. The CDR3 runs 15 residues. With V trimmed by 4 bases and J by 7 bases, 12 bases remained unmatched. The germline CDR1 and CDR2 sequences are SGHTS and YDEGEE. The DNA for the CDR3 is TGTGCCAGCAGCATTCGGGGGACAGGCCCCTTTGGCTACACCTTC. The encoded protein is CASSIRGTGPFGYTF.

V gene TRBV5-1 combines with J gene TRBJ1-3; D unclear. CDR1 is SGHRS and CDR2 is YFSETQ in the germline V gene. V was clipped by 0 bases and J by 0 bases, with 7 bases between them. The CDR3 has 15 residues. CDR3 DNA: TGCGCCAGCAGCTTGGACCCGAGCTCTGGAAACACCATATATTTT. This translates into CASSLDPSSGNTIYF.

The V call is TRBV19, the J call TRBJ2-2, with a weak D call TRBD2 (5 bases). The CDR3 runs to 13 residues. Looked up from germline, CDR1 is LNHDA and CDR2 is SQIVND (reference sequence). V gave up 5 bases and J gave up 6 bases, with 10 bases separating them. Here the CDR3 reads CASSVDGAGELFF. CDR3 coding DNA: TGTGCCAGTAGTGTGGACGGGGCCGGGGAGCTGTTTTTT. Full variable domain (missing parts from reference TRBV19 and TRBJ2-2): DGGITQSPKYLFRKEGQNVTLSCEQNLNHDAMYWYRQDPGQGLRLIYYSQIVNDFQKGDIAEGYSVSREKKESFPLTVTSAQKNPTAFYLCASSVDGAGELFFGEGSRLTVL.

The chain recombines TRBV7-8 with TRBJ2-7; TRBD1 matches at 8 bases. Trimming removed 4 bases from V and 2 bases from J; junction bases left unmatched: 4. The CDR3 loop spans 14 amino acids. Per germline, CDR1 SGHVS and CDR2 FQNEAQ. CDR3 protein: CASSSGQGPYEQYF. In nucleotides, the CDR3 is TGTGCCAGCAGCTCAGGACAGGGCCCCTACGAGCAGTACTTC. Full variable domain (rest looked up from reference TRBV7-8 and TRBJ2-7): GAGVSQSPRYKVAKRGQDVALRCDPISGHVSLFWYQQALGQGPEFLTYFQNEAQLDKSGLPSDRFFAERPEGSVSTLKIQRTQQEDSAVYLCASSSGQGPYEQYFGPGTRLTVT.

The sample holds a few counts of this clone. The V and J genes are TRBV30 and TRBJ2-1, with TRBD2 matching over 15 bases. The junction had 5 bases not matched to a gene; V was cut back by 1 base and J by 10 bases. Germline V gene lookup returns CDR1 GTSNPN and CDR2 SVGIG (reference sequence). The CDR3 covers 15 residues. The CDR3 DNA is TGTGCCTGGAGTGCCTCGGGACTAGCGGGGGGAGAGCAGTTCTTC. Its translation: CAWSASGLAGGEQFF.

The chain is built from TRBV6-1 and TRBJ2-3, with TRBD1 identical over 10 bases. Trimming took 3 bases from V and 2 from J; bases not matched to a gene: 5. The CDR3 is 16 residues long. Germline values: CDR1 MNHNS, CDR2 SASEGT. CDR3 in DNA: TGTGCCAGCAGTGAGGACAGGGGGTATCCCACAGATACGCAGTATTTT. Its translation: CASSEDRGYPTDTQYF.

The rearrangement uses TRBV19 and TRBJ2-7; 7 bases match TRBD2. The CDR3 loop spans 13 amino acids. Germline trimming cut 4 bases from V and 3 bases from J; bases unmatched to any gene: 3. CDR1 and CDR2 (germline): LNHDA, SQIVND (reference sequence). DNA for the CDR3: TGTGCCAGTAGTAGCGGGAGAGGCTACGAGCAGTACTTC. As protein: CASSSGRGYEQYF.

This clone was found once. The CDR3, as DNA: TGTGCCAGCAGCCGGGACACCGAATGGAACAATGAGCAGTTCTTC. Encoded protein: CASSRDTEWNNEQFF. This chain joins TRBV3-1 (or the pseudogene TRBV3-2) and TRBJ2-1, with D possibly TRBD1 on 6 matching bases. V was trimmed by 4 bases and J by 5 bases, leaving 15 bases between them. The germline V gene has CDR1 LGHDT and CDR2 YNNKEL (reference sequence). The CDR3 sequence is 15 residues long.